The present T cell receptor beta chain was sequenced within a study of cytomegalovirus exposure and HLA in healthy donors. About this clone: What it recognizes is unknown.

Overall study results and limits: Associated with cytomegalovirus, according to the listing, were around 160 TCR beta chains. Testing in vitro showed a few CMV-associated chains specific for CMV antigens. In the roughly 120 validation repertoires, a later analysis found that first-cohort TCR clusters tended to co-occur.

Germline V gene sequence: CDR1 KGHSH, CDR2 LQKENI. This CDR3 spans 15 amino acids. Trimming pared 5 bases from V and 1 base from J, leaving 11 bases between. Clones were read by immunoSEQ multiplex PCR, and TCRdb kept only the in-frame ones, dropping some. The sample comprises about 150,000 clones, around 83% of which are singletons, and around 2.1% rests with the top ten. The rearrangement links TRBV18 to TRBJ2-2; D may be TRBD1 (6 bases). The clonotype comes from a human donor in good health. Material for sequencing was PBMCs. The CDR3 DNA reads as TGTGCCAGCTCAATGGGACAAAAGAACACCGGGGAGCTGTTTTTT. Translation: CASSMGQKNTGELFF.